This passage covers 5 T cell receptor beta chains from one sample sequenced in a study of patients and donors after allogeneic stem cell transplantation (dated by TCRdb to about 2020). The library came from RT-PCR. Sequencing took place on a NextSeq 550. The public reads were quality trimmed at Q25 with fastp and then assembled into clones with MiXCR by TCRdb, keeping productive beta chains. One record per CDR3 amino acid sequence lists the most common genes and DNA. This sample comprises about 74,000 distinct CDR3 sequences, 26% of them detected only once. The ten largest clones add up to approximately 25% of the sample. Sequencing was performed on blood, either unsorted or a sorted T cell fraction (not recorded which). Receptors were obtained from a human donor who was either an allogeneic HSCT recipient or a stem cell or donor lymphocyte infusion donor (not recorded which). It is not recorded whose cells these are; they may come from a transplant donor.

The gene calls are TRBV7-3 and TRBJ1-1, with D possibly TRBD1 on 5 matching bases. Germline V gene sequence: CDR1 SGHTA, CDR2 FQGTGA. The CDR3 loop spans 14 amino acids. V lost 3 bases to trimming and J lost 8 bases, with 16 bases between them. CDR3 nucleotide sequence: TGTGCCAGCAGCTTGGGGCATTGGGAGGGGGAAGCTTTCTTT. Its translation: CASSLGHWEGEAFF.

This chain uses TRBV5-1 with TRBJ2-2, with D hard to call. Germline V gene data show CDR1 as SGHRS and CDR2 as YFSETQ. Deletions cut 3 bases from V and 1 base from J, with 7 bases between. The CDR3 has 14 residues. The CDR3, as DNA: TGCGCCAGCAGCTCCACAGTGAACACCGGGGAGCTGTTTTTT. Translating gives CASSSTVNTGELFF. Complete variable domain (other parts from reference TRBV5-1 and TRBJ2-2): KAGVTQTPRYLIKTRGQQVTLSCSPISGHRSVSWYQQTPGQGLQFLFEYFSETQRNKGNFPGRFSGRQFSNSRSEMNVSTLELGDSALYLCASSSTVNTGELFFGEGSRLTVL.

The chain has TRBV5-1 and TRBJ1-1; maybe TRBD1 (6 bases). This CDR3 contains 16 residues. Germline V gene data show CDR1 as SGHRS and CDR2 as YFSETQ. V shed 2 bases and J shed 5 bases, with 19 bases lying between them. The CDR3 region has the DNA TGCGCCAGCAGCTTTGGACGGCGCACAGGGTGGACTGAAGCTTTCTTT. This gives the protein CASSFGRRTGWTEAFF.

This clonotype has only a few counts. This chain links TRBV5-1 with TRBJ2-1, with D unresolved. Trimming took off 4 bases at V and 10 bases at J, with 15 bases between the two ends. CDR1 and CDR2 from the germline V gene are SGHRS and YFSETQ. This CDR3 region has 13 residues. The CDR3 sequence: CASSMPALREQFF. In DNA, the CDR3 is TGCGCCAGCAGCATGCCGGCTCTGAGGGAGCAGTTCTTC.

The V gene is TRBV10-3, the J gene TRBJ2-3; TRBD1 is a possible D gene (6 bases). CDR1 is ENHRY, CDR2 SYGVKD, per germline. V lost 6 bases and J 4 bases, leaving 14 bases between the germline ends. The CDR3 has 14 amino acids. The CDR3 sequence: CAIRNREAADTQYF. The CDR3 nucleotides are TGTGCCATCAGGAACAGGGAAGCGGCAGATACGCAGTATTTT.